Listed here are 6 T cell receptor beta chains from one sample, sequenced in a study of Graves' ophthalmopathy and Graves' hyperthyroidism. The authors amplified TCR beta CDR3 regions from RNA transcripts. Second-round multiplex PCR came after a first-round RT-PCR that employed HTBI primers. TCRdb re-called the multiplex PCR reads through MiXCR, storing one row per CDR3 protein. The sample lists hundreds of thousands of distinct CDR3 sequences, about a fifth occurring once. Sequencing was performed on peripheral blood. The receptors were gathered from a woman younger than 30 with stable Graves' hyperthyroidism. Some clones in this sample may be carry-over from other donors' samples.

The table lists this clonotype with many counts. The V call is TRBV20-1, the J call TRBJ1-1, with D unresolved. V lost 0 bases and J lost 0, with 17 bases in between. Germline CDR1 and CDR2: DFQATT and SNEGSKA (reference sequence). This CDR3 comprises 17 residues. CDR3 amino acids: CSARDSRTSVMNTEAFF. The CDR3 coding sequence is TGCAGTGCTAGAGATAGTCGGACGTCCGTCATGAACACTGAAGCTTTCTTT.

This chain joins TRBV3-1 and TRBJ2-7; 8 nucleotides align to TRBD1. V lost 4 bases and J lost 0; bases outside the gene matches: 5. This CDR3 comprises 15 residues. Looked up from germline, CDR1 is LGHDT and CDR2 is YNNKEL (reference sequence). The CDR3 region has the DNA TGTGCCAGCAGCCCGACAGGGGTTGGCTCCTACGAGCAGTACTTC. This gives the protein CASSPTGVGSYEQYF.

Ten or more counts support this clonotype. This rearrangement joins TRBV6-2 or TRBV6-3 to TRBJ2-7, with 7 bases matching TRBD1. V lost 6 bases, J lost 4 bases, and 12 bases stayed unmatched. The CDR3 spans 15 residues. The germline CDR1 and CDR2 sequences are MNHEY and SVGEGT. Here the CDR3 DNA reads TGTGCCAGCAGGGATACGGGACAGCGAATTTACGAGCAGTACTTC. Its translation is CASRDTGQRIYEQYF.

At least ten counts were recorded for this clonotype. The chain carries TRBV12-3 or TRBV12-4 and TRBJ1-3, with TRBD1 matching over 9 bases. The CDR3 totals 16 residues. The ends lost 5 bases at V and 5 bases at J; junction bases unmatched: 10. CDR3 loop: CASSPGQGALRNTIYF. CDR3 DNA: TGTGCCAGCAGTCCGGGACAGGGAGCCCTCCGAAACACCATATATTTT.

The CDR3 nucleotides are TGTGCCAGCAGTCGCTTGACTAGCGTGGGAGAGACCCAGTACTTC. Translating gives CASSRLTSVGETQYF. The chain joins TRBV6-2 or TRBV6-3 to TRBJ2-5; 8 positions agree with TRBD2. The junction had 9 bases not matched to a gene; V was cut back by 5 bases and J by 4 bases. In germline, CDR1 is MNHEY, CDR2 SVGEGT. The CDR3 sequence is 15 residues long.

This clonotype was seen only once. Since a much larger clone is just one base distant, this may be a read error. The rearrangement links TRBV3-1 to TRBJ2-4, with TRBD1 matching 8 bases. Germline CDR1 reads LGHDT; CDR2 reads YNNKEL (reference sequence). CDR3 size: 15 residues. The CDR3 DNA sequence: TGTGCCAGCAGCCAGTACGACAGGGGAGGAAACGTTCAGTACTTC. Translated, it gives CASSQYDRGGNVQYF.